These 10 T cell receptor beta chains were all obtained from the same sample, sequenced in a study of CD8+ T cells in alopecia areata. RNA was extracted and reverse transcribed into cDNA as the sequencing template. The assay was immunoSEQ multiplex PCR, and TCRdb's table has in-frame clones only and misses some. Of 200,000 to 250,000 clones in the sample, around 67% were seen once. Here the sequenced sample was CD4+ T cells sorted from blood, taken at week 0. These receptors all stem from a human donor with alopecia areata.

The chain combines TRBV9 with TRBJ2-7, with 10 bases fitting TRBD1. CDR1 and CDR2 from the germline V gene are SGDLS and YYNGEE. Trimming cost V 1 base and J 7 bases; bases outside gene matches: 11. This CDR3 region has 16 residues. The CDR3 loop reads CASSVTMGQGLGEQYF. The CDR3 nucleotides are TGTGCCAGCAGCGTAACCATGGGACAGGGGTTAGGTGAGCAGTACTTC.

A word on this clone: Distinct nucleotide sequences in the sample also encode this CDR3. The chain carries TRBV29-1 and TRBJ1-2; 7 bases line up with TRBD1. Germline values: CDR1 SQVTM, CDR2 ANQGSEA. The CDR3 is 11 amino acids. Trimming took 7 bases from V and 3 from J; bases not matched to a gene: 2. This CDR3 reads CSGGTDYGYTF. The CDR3 DNA follows: TGCAGCGGAGGGACAGACTATGGCTACACCTTC.

This clone was counted only a few times. At one end the junction does not follow the germline gene, possibly because of a read error. The CDR3 DNA follows: TGTGCTAGCAGCTTGGGCGAAACAGGGACCGCAGAGACCCAGTACTTC. It codes for CASSLGETGTAETQYF. This sequence joins TRBV7-7 and TRBJ2-5; D may be TRBD1 (6 bases). Germline CDR1 reads SSHAT; CDR2 reads FNYEAQ (reference sequence). The CDR3 consists of 16 residues.

This clone has only a few counts. The rearrangement uses TRBV5-1 and TRBJ2-2; D is unresolved. Trimming stripped 6 bases from V and 3 bases from J, with 6 bases between. Per germline, CDR1 SGHRS and CDR2 YFSETQ. This CDR3 spans 12 amino acids. The CDR3, as DNA: TGCGCCAGCACGTGGGACACCGGGGAGCTGTTTTTT. This gives the protein CASTWDTGELFF.

The rearrangement joins TRBV9 to TRBJ2-7; D is unresolved. The CDR3 totals 14 residues. In germline, CDR1 is SGDLS, CDR2 YYNGEE. Trimming took 0 bases from V and 3 from J, leaving 10 bases between them. The CDR3 region is CASSVAASDYEQYF. The CDR3, as DNA: TGTGCCAGCAGCGTAGCTGCCAGCGACTACGAGCAGTACTTC.

J is TRBJ2-3 and V is TRBV6-6; D remains unclear. V shed 0 bases and J shed 1 base, with 11 bases lying between them. The CDR3 covers 16 residues. Per the germline V gene, CDR1 is MNHNY and CDR2 is SVGAGI (reference sequence). The CDR3 reads CASSYSSIKGTDTQYF. For the CDR3, the DNA is TGTGCCAGCAGTTACTCGAGCATTAAGGGCACAGATACGCAGTATTTT.

The rearrangement links TRBV9 to TRBJ1-2; D is ambiguous. Looked up from germline, CDR1 is SGDLS and CDR2 is YYNGEE. V lost 2 bases and J lost 3, with 11 bases in between. This CDR3 contains 14 residues. The CDR3 nucleotides read TGTGCCAGCAGCGTTTCCGGGTACGACTATGGCTACACCTTC. As protein: CASSVSGYDYGYTF.

This chain links TRBV7-2 with TRBJ1-2; no clear D. V dropped 5 bases and J dropped 7 bases, with 14 bases sitting between them. The germline V gene has CDR1 SGHTA and CDR2 FQGNSA. The CDR3 consists of 13 residues. CDR3 region: CASSPPAKSGYTF. The CDR3 DNA sequence: TGTGCCAGCAGCCCGCCGGCAAAGAGTGGCTACACCTTC.

The genes are TRBV14 and TRBJ2-1; no definite D call. CDR1 SGHDN and CDR2 FVKESK come from the germline V gene. V was cut by 1 base and J by 1 base, with 8 bases left in between. CDR3 length equals 15 residues. CDR3 region: CASSQVLVSYNEQFF. CDR3 coding DNA: TGTGCCAGCAGCCAAGTCCTAGTATCCTACAATGAGCAGTTCTTC.

The chain combines TRBV13 with TRBJ1-2; D remains ambiguous. CDR3 length: 14 residues. Germline CDR1 is PRHDT and CDR2 is FYEKMQ (reference sequence). V gave up 5 bases and J gave up 5 bases, with 15 bases separating them. This CDR3 reads CASSPLGSQYGYTF. Written as DNA, the CDR3 is TGTGCCAGCAGCCCCCTCGGGTCTCAATATGGCTACACCTTC.